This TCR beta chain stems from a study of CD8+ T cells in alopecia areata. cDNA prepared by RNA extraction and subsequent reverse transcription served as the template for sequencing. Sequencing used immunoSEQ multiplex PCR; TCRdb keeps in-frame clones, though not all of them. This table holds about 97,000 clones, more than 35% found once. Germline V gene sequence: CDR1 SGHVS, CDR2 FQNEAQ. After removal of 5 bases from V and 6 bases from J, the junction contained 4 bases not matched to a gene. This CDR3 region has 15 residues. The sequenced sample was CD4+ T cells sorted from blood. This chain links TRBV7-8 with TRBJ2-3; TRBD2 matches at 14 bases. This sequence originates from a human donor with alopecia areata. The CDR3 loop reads CASSRLAGGMDTQYF. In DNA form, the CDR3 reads TGTGCCAGCAGCCGACTAGCGGGGGGGATGGATACGCAGTATTTT.